Listed below are T cell receptor beta chains from one sample, sequenced in a study of T cell repertoires in ileal Crohn's disease. Profiled with immunoSEQ multiplex PCR; TCRdb holds only in-frame clones, not every one. The repertoire holds about 15,000 clones, with roughly 88% as singletons. What was sequenced was ileal tissue. The receptors stem from an adult with Crohn's disease. Both conserved end residues are part of each CDR3. D genes are given only for firm matches.

d_call: TRBD2
j_call: TRBJ2-2
cdr3_length: 18
v_call: TRBV9
cdr3_aa: CASSDGGGHTVETGELFF

d_call: TRBD1
j_call: TRBJ1-2
cdr3_length: 20
v_call: TRBV5-3
cdr3_aa: CARKVRDSHHLGPTNYGYTF

d_call: TRBD2
j_call: TRBJ2-5
cdr3_length: 13
v_call: TRBV18
cdr3_aa: CASSGLAEETQYF

d_call: .
j_call: TRBJ2-5
cdr3_length: 15
v_call: TRBV18
cdr3_aa: CASQDRVRGQETQYF

d_call: .
j_call: TRBJ2-3
cdr3_length: 15
v_call: TRBV6-5
cdr3_aa: CASSYGAGSTDTQYF

d_call: TRBD1
j_call: TRBJ2-2
cdr3_length: 18
v_call: TRBV5-1
cdr3_aa: CASSSYKLGDRVTGELFF

d_call: .
j_call: TRBJ1-5
cdr3_length: 15
v_call: TRBV7-9
cdr3_aa: CASSLDKVSNQPQHF

d_call: .
j_call: TRBJ2-3
cdr3_length: 12
v_call: TRBV29-1
cdr3_aa: CSVGQNTDTQYF

d_call: TRBD1
j_call: TRBJ1-5
cdr3_length: 17
v_call: TRBV28
cdr3_aa: CASSFYFGTGINQPQHF

d_call: .
j_call: TRBJ2-3
cdr3_length: 12
v_call: TRBV7-3
cdr3_aa: CASSESTDTQYF

d_call: .
j_call: TRBJ2-3
cdr3_length: 15
v_call: TRBV5-1
cdr3_aa: CASSLAGNGADTQYF

d_call: TRBD2
j_call: TRBJ2-7
cdr3_length: 17
v_call: TRBV5-1
cdr3_aa: CASSLEAGDPSSYEQYF

d_call: .
j_call: TRBJ2-7
cdr3_length: 12
v_call: TRBV18
cdr3_aa: CASSPRANEQYF

d_call: TRBD1
j_call: TRBJ2-7
cdr3_length: 15
v_call: TRBV6-5
cdr3_aa: CASSGRGTGDYEQYF

d_call: .
j_call: TRBJ1-4
cdr3_length: 15
v_call: TRBV25-1
cdr3_aa: CASSGLTGTYEKLFF

d_call: .
j_call: TRBJ1-4
cdr3_length: 15
v_call: TRBV6-1
cdr3_aa: CASSESRAVNEKLFF

d_call: .
j_call: TRBJ2-7
cdr3_length: 14
v_call: TRBV7-2
cdr3_aa: CASSYYGRSYEQYF

d_call: .
j_call: TRBJ1-2
cdr3_length: 13
v_call: TRBV18
cdr3_aa: CASSAGGGYGYTF

d_call: .
j_call: TRBJ2-7
cdr3_length: 14
v_call: TRBV27
cdr3_aa: CASSLESNSYEQYF

d_call: .
j_call: TRBJ1-4
cdr3_length: 15
v_call: TRBV28
cdr3_aa: CASSFEQAGGEKLFF

d_call: TRBD2
j_call: TRBJ2-7
cdr3_length: 15
v_call: TRBV18
cdr3_aa: CASSHTSGSSYEQYF

d_call: .
j_call: TRBJ2-7
cdr3_length: 14
v_call: TRBV25-1
cdr3_aa: CASSDGQFTYEQYF

d_call: TRBD1
j_call: TRBJ1-2
cdr3_length: 14
v_call: TRBV7-9
cdr3_aa: CASFGGQGALGYTF

d_call: .
j_call: TRBJ1-1
cdr3_length: 13
v_call: TRBV6-1
cdr3_aa: CASSPGQRTEAFF

d_call: .
j_call: TRBJ2-2
cdr3_length: 15
v_call: TRBV11-3
cdr3_aa: CASSLGTFNTGELFF

d_call: TRBD2
j_call: TRBJ2-5
cdr3_length: 14
v_call: TRBV5-1
cdr3_aa: CASSFLRGGETQYF

d_call: TRBD2
j_call: TRBJ2-1
cdr3_length: 16
v_call: TRBV5-4
cdr3_aa: CATGGVAGGPGNEQFF

d_call: TRBD1
j_call: TRBJ1-5
cdr3_length: 18
v_call: TRBV28
cdr3_aa: CASSLMGQGPYSNQPQHF

d_call: TRBD2
j_call: TRBJ2-1
cdr3_length: 14
v_call: TRBV29-1
cdr3_aa: CSDPGTSGSNEQFF

d_call: .
j_call: TRBJ2-3
cdr3_length: 20
v_call: TRBV23-1
cdr3_aa: CASSLITGAATTLSTDTQYF

d_call: TRBD2
j_call: TRBJ2-7
cdr3_length: 15
v_call: TRBV2
cdr3_aa: CASLDQGTRLFGQYF

d_call: .
j_call: TRBJ1-5
cdr3_length: 13
v_call: TRBV30
cdr3_aa: CAWSVQRSQPQHF

d_call: .
j_call: TRBJ2-7
cdr3_length: 17
v_call: TRBV5-1
cdr3_aa: CASSLGPGAKSSYEQYF

d_call: TRBD1
j_call: TRBJ1-3
cdr3_length: 14
v_call: TRBV6-5
cdr3_aa: CASSRQGAGNTIYF

d_call: TRBD1
j_call: TRBJ2-7
cdr3_length: 15
v_call: TRBV5-5
cdr3_aa: CASSFGQADGYEQYF

d_call: .
j_call: TRBJ2-7
cdr3_length: 12
v_call: TRBV5-1
cdr3_aa: CASSSQGYEQYF

d_call: TRBD1
j_call: TRBJ1-4
cdr3_length: 15
v_call: TRBV4-1
cdr3_aa: CASSPGTVANEKLFF

d_call: TRBD2
j_call: TRBJ2-4
cdr3_length: 17
v_call: TRBV7-9
cdr3_aa: CASSFRASGVAKNIQYF

d_call: .
j_call: TRBJ2-7
cdr3_length: 12
v_call: TRBV27
cdr3_aa: CASSMGGGEQYF

d_call: TRBD2
j_call: TRBJ2-5
cdr3_length: 16
v_call: TRBV7-9
cdr3_aa: CASSFGETSGQETQYF

d_call: .
j_call: TRBJ2-6
cdr3_length: 15
v_call: TRBV28
cdr3_aa: CASSLYRPGANVLTF

d_call: TRBD2
j_call: TRBJ2-3
cdr3_length: 18
v_call: TRBV4-2
cdr3_aa: CASSPLEGTSGRSDTQYF

d_call: TRBD2
j_call: TRBJ2-1
cdr3_length: 18
v_call: TRBV27
cdr3_aa: CASSLWGSGRANNNEQFF

d_call: TRBD2
j_call: TRBJ2-7
cdr3_length: 14
v_call: TRBV11-2
cdr3_aa: CASSLGAGSYEQYF

d_call: TRBD2
j_call: TRBJ2-7
cdr3_length: 15
v_call: TRBV7-2
cdr3_aa: CASSLGGDGRLEQYF

d_call: TRBD2
j_call: TRBJ2-5
cdr3_length: 15
v_call: TRBV30
cdr3_aa: CAWSVRGSGGETQYF

d_call: .
j_call: TRBJ1-2
cdr3_length: 14
v_call: TRBV6-6
cdr3_aa: CASSQDSSNYGYTF

d_call: .
j_call: TRBJ1-3
cdr3_length: 15
v_call: TRBV7-9
cdr3_aa: CASSSYDKPGNTIYF

d_call: TRBD1
j_call: TRBJ2-5
cdr3_length: 16
v_call: TRBV18
cdr3_aa: CASSLQNPGTGKTQYF

d_call: .
j_call: TRBJ2-1
cdr3_length: 13
v_call: TRBV5-4
cdr3_aa: CASSSSGANEQFF

d_call: .
j_call: TRBJ2-4
cdr3_length: 15
v_call: TRBV21-1
cdr3_aa: CASSTHNGWSYIQYF

d_call: .
j_call: TRBJ2-3
cdr3_length: 12
v_call: TRBV11-2
cdr3_aa: CASSDLAGTQYF

d_call: .
j_call: TRBJ1-2
cdr3_length: 17
v_call: TRBV9
cdr3_aa: CASSVGSRQGGNYGYTF

d_call: TRBD1
j_call: TRBJ2-3
cdr3_length: 16
v_call: TRBV28
cdr3_aa: CASSSPTGASTDTQYF

d_call: .
j_call: .
cdr3_length: 14
v_call: TRBV6-5
cdr3_aa: CASSRGRRSYEQYF

d_call: .
j_call: TRBJ1-5
cdr3_length: 13
v_call: TRBV5-8
cdr3_aa: CASSPGMNQPQHF

d_call: TRBD1
j_call: TRBJ2-2
cdr3_length: 13
v_call: TRBV29-1
cdr3_aa: CSARDRQTGELFF

d_call: TRBD2
j_call: TRBJ2-1
cdr3_length: 15
v_call: TRBV5-4
cdr3_aa: CASSPSAGGWNEQFF

d_call: .
j_call: TRBJ1-1
cdr3_length: 12
v_call: TRBV7-3
cdr3_aa: CASSLQGGEAFF